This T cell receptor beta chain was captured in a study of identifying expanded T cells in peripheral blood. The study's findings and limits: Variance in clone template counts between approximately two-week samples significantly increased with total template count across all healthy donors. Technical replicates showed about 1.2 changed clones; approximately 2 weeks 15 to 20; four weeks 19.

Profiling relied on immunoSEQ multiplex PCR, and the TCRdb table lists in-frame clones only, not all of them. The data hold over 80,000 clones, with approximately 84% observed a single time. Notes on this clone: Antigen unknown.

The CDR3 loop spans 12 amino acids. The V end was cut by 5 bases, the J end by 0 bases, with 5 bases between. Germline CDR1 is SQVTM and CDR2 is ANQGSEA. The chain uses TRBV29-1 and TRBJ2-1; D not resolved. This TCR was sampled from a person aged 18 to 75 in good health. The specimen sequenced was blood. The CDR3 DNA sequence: TGCAGCGTTCCCGCCTCCTACAATGAGCAGTTCTTC. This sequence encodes CSVPASYNEQFF.